This is a list of T cell receptor beta chains from one sample in a study of T cell responses to AZD1222 COVID-19 vaccine. TCRdb's table, derived via immunoSEQ multiplex PCR, lists solely in-frame clones and lacks some. The sample has more than 30,000 clones; 88% are singletons. Sample: peripheral blood, taken 28 days after the second AZD1222 dose. The receptors were gathered from an adult who received the AZD1222 COVID-19 vaccine. Each CDR3 is given with its conserved first and last residue. Fields, in order: CDR3 protein, D gene, J gene, V gene. A D gene is named only where the DNA matches it firmly.

CDR3: CASSLGSGGAYNEQFF; D: TRBD2; J: TRBJ2-1; V: TRBV5-1
CDR3: CASSQGGAKSPLHF; D: NA; J: TRBJ1-6; V: TRBV3-1/TRBV3-2
CDR3: CASSTASGNTIYF; D: NA; J: TRBJ1-3; V: TRBV19
CDR3: CASSLFQPYGGNTEAFF; D: NA; J: TRBJ1-1; V: TRBV7-8
CDR3: CASSTTPGQGSYEQYF; D: TRBD1; J: TRBJ2-7; V: TRBV5-6
CDR3: CASSPQESRQFF; D: NA; J: TRBJ2-1; V: TRBV7-2
CDR3: CASSQGVGNQPQHF; D: NA; J: TRBJ1-5; V: TRBV4-1
CDR3: CASKTSGADTQYF; D: NA; J: TRBJ2-3; V: TRBV12-3/TRBV12-4
CDR3: CASSPRDRSNEKLFF; D: TRBD1; J: TRBJ1-4; V: TRBV5-6
CDR3: CASSFSGTSGYTF; D: NA; J: TRBJ1-2; V: TRBV12-3/TRBV12-4
CDR3: CASSMGSYNEQFF; D: NA; J: TRBJ2-1; V: TRBV19
CDR3: CASSPGRPSTDTQYF; D: NA; J: TRBJ2-3; V: TRBV19
CDR3: CASSLTSPKGYTF; D: NA; J: TRBJ1-2; V: TRBV7-2
CDR3: CAGFRDRVHGYTF; D: TRBD1; J: TRBJ1-2; V: TRBV6-5
CDR3: CASSGTSALHF; D: NA; J: TRBJ1-6; V: TRBV2
CDR3: CASGPVGRGGQKTQYF; D: NA; J: TRBJ2-5; V: TRBV12-5
CDR3: CASSVGGTEAFF; D: NA; J: TRBJ1-1; V: TRBV9
CDR3: CASSLAGHKGTQYF; D: NA; J: TRBJ2-3; V: TRBV6-4
CDR3: CASGLSVGQGPNTEAFF; D: NA; J: TRBJ1-1; V: TRBV12-5
CDR3: CASSQDPDRGLYEQYF; D: TRBD1; J: TRBJ2-7; V: TRBV4-2
CDR3: CASSLGQGMGNQPQHF; D: TRBD1; J: TRBJ1-5; V: TRBV28
CDR3: CASREVAGSTDTQYF; D: NA; J: TRBJ2-3; V: TRBV19
CDR3: CASNRDSNQPQHF; D: NA; J: TRBJ1-5; V: TRBV9
CDR3: CASSITPGGREQYF; D: TRBD1; J: TRBJ2-7; V: TRBV7-2
CDR3: CASSETGLQEKTQYF; D: TRBD1; J: TRBJ2-5; V: TRBV5-1
CDR3: CASSPPIQTPPQETQYF; D: NA; J: TRBJ2-5; V: TRBV5-1
CDR3: CASDDSNQPQHF; D: NA; J: TRBJ1-5; V: TRBV19
CDR3: CASSQDRAAQGNSPLHF; D: NA; J: TRBJ1-6; V: TRBV4-3
CDR3: CASSDSDSSYEQYF; D: NA; J: TRBJ2-7; V: TRBV2
CDR3: CASRRALGEKLFF; D: NA; J: TRBJ1-4; V: TRBV6-5
CDR3: CASSSGEVGYTF; D: NA; J: TRBJ1-2; V: TRBV12-3/TRBV12-4
CDR3: CASSQAVGGLYNEQFF; D: NA; J: TRBJ2-1; V: TRBV4-1
CDR3: CASSQGGIRANYGYTF; D: NA; J: TRBJ1-2; V: TRBV3-1/TRBV3-2
CDR3: CASSRTTGYNEQFF; D: NA; J: TRBJ2-1; V: TRBV27
CDR3: CASSISYSYEQYF; D: NA; J: TRBJ2-7; V: TRBV7-2
CDR3: CASSLGLLAGGYQETQYF; D: TRBD2; J: TRBJ2-5; V: TRBV7-2
CDR3: CASSLAENTEAFF; D: NA; J: TRBJ1-1; V: TRBV5-1
CDR3: CASGTGVNTGELFF; D: TRBD1; J: TRBJ2-2; V: TRBV19
CDR3: CASSEAGAGNQPQHF; D: NA; J: TRBJ1-5; V: TRBV6-1
CDR3: CASSYSRSSYNSPLHF; D: NA; J: TRBJ1-6; V: TRBV6-5
CDR3: CASSLGVRGRNYGYTF; D: TRBD1; J: TRBJ1-2; V: TRBV5-1
CDR3: CASSPTGFF; D: NA; J: TRBJ1-4; V: TRBV3-1/TRBV3-2
CDR3: CASRLGGAGGGNEKLFF; D: NA; J: TRBJ1-4; V: TRBV28
CDR3: CASVAGRGRIDTQYF; D: NA; J: TRBJ2-3; V: TRBV5-1
CDR3: CASSLSLAGGLETQYF; D: TRBD2; J: TRBJ2-5; V: TRBV28
CDR3: CASRQGSERGFF; D: NA; J: TRBJ1-1; V: TRBV19
CDR3: CASSLVYSDNEQFF; D: NA; J: TRBJ2-1; V: TRBV7-8
CDR3: CASRQSGTSTDTQYF; D: TRBD2; J: TRBJ2-3; V: TRBV7-3
CDR3: CASSFGWRETQYF; D: NA; J: TRBJ2-5; V: TRBV7-8
CDR3: CASSSGQVINQPQHF; D: TRBD1; J: TRBJ1-5; V: TRBV7-9